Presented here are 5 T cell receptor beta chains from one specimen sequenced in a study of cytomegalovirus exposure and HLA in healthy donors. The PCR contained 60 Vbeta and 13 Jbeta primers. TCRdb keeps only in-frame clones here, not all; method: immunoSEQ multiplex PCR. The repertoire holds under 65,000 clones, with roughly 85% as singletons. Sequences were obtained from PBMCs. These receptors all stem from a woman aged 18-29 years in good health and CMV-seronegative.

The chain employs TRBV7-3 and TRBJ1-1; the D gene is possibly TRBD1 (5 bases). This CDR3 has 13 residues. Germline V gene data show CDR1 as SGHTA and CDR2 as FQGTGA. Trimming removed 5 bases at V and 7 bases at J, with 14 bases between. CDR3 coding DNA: TGTGCCAGCAGCCTTGACAGACTGAGTGAAGCTTTCTTT. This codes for CASSLDRLSEAFF.

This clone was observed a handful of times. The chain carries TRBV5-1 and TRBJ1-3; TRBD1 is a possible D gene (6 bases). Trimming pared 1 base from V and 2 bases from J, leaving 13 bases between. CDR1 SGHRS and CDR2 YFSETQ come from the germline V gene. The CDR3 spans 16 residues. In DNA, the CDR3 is TGCGCCAGCAGCTTGAGGGGGGGTGTAACTGGAAACACCATATATTTT. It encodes CASSLRGGVTGNTIYF.

DNA for the CDR3: TGTGCCAGCAGCCCACCGGGACAGGGATTCCACGAGCAGTACTTC. Protein sequence: CASSPPGQGFHEQYF. This sequence joins TRBV11-2 and TRBJ2-7; TRBD1 aligns across 9 bases. CDR1 and CDR2 from the germline V gene are SGHAT and FQNNGV. J was trimmed by 5 bases and V by 5 bases; bases with no gene match: 10. This CDR3 contains 15 residues.

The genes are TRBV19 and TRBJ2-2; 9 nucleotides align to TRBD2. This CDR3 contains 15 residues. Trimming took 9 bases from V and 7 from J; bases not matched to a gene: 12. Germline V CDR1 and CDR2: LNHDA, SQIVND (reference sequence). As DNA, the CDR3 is TGTGCCAGCAGAACCCTTAGCGGGAGAATCGGGGAGCTGTTTTTT. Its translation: CASRTLSGRIGELFF. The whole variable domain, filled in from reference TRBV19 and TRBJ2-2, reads DGGITQSPKYLFRKEGQNVTLSCEQNLNHDAMYWYRQDPGQGLRLIYYSQIVNDFQKGDIAEGYSVSREKKESFPLTVTSAQKNPTAFYLCASRTLSGRIGELFFGEGSRLTVL.

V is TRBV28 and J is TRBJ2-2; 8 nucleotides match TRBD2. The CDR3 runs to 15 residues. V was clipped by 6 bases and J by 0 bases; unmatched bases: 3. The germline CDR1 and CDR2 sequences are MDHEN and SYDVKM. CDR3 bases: TGTGCCAGCAGGGTGGGACTAGCGAACACCGGGGAGCTGTTTTTT. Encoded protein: CASRVGLANTGELFF.